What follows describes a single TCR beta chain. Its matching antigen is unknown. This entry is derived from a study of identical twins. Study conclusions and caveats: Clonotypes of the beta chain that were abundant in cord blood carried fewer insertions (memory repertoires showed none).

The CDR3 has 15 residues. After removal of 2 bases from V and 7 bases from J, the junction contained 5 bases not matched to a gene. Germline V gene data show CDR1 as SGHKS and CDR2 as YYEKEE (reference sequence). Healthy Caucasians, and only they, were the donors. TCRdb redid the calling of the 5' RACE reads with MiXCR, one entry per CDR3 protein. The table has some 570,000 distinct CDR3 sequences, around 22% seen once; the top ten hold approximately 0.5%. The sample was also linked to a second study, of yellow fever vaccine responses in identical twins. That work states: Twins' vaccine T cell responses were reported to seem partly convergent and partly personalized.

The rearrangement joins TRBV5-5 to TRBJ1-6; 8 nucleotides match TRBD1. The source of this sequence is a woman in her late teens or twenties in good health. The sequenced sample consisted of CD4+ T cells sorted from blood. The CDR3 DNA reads TGTGCCAGCAGCTTCCCCGACAGGGGCAATTCACCCCTCCACTTT. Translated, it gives CASSFPDRGNSPLHF.